A selection of T cell receptor beta chains follows, all from one sample in a study of CD4 T cells in relation to SARS-CoV-2 and coronaviruses. These receptors' antigens are unknown. Profiling relied on immunoSEQ multiplex PCR, and the TCRdb table lists in-frame clones only, not all of them. The repertoire holds around 20,000 clones, with 78% as singletons. The sequenced sample consisted of CD4+ T cells from PBMCs, cultured in vitro. These receptors were taken from a human donor in good health. Each CDR3 is given with its conserved first and last residue.

>TRBJ1-5|TRBV12-3/TRBV12-4
CASSPQGNQPQHF
>TRBJ2-2|TRBV9
CASSVGLAPTSSGELFF
>TRBJ2-4|TRBV3-1/TRBV3-2
CASSQAGTSLAKNIQYF
>TRBJ1-6|TRBV5-6
CASSAGTMGSFDSPLHF
>TRBJ1-5|TRBV6-5
CASTTFGSNQPQHF
>TRBJ2-1|TRBV5-4
CASSRWGTSINEQFF
>TRBJ1-1|TRBV3-1/TRBV3-2
CASSQLRNTEAFF
>TRBJ1-1|TRBV30
CAWSVRENTEAFF
>TRBJ1-4|TRBV6-6
CASSSTLGRSGEKLFF
>TRBJ2-7|TRBV14
CASSQAHEQYF
>TRBJ2-7|TRBV10-1
CASSEGGAYEQYF
>TRBJ1-1|TRBV27
CASSFDRNTEAFF
>TRBJ2-2|TRBV24-1
CATSDRGQGWTGELFF
>TRBJ2-1|TRBV12-3/TRBV12-4
CASRLYNEQFF
>TRBJ1-5|TRBV19
CASSIEAGPSRQPQHF
>TRBJ2-7|TRBV9
CASSVALPAISTSGFSYEQYF
>TRBJ1-5|TRBV30
CAWSLGRGNQPQHF
>TRBJ1-1|TRBV6-6
CASSYPQGVGNTEAFF
>TRBJ2-1|TRBV6-1
CASSEGTEAYNEQFF
>TRBJ2-7|TRBV28
CASSLGQYYEQYF
>TRBJ2-2|TRBV7-2
CASSSNSPGELFF
>TRBJ2-3|TRBV28
CASTLLAAVPDTQYF
>TRBJ2-3|TRBV12-3/TRBV12-4
CASSFQDTQYF
>TRBJ2-7|TRBV7-2
CASSWVAGEVYEQYF
>TRBJ2-2|TRBV3-1/TRBV3-2
CASSQEGTIHTGELFF
>TRBJ1-2|TRBV2
CASGSTNYGYTF
>TRBJ2-7|TRBV13
CATSKGGLGYEQYF
>TRBJ1-1|TRBV2
CASSVDRRTEAFF
>TRBJ1-4|TRBV9
CASSVRGTATNEKLFF
>TRBJ1-2|TRBV12-3/TRBV12-4
CASSTTGLGYTF
>TRBJ2-5|TRBV6-1
CASSEGAGEETQYF
>TRBJ1-1|TRBV21-1
CASSKANSPALSYTEAFF